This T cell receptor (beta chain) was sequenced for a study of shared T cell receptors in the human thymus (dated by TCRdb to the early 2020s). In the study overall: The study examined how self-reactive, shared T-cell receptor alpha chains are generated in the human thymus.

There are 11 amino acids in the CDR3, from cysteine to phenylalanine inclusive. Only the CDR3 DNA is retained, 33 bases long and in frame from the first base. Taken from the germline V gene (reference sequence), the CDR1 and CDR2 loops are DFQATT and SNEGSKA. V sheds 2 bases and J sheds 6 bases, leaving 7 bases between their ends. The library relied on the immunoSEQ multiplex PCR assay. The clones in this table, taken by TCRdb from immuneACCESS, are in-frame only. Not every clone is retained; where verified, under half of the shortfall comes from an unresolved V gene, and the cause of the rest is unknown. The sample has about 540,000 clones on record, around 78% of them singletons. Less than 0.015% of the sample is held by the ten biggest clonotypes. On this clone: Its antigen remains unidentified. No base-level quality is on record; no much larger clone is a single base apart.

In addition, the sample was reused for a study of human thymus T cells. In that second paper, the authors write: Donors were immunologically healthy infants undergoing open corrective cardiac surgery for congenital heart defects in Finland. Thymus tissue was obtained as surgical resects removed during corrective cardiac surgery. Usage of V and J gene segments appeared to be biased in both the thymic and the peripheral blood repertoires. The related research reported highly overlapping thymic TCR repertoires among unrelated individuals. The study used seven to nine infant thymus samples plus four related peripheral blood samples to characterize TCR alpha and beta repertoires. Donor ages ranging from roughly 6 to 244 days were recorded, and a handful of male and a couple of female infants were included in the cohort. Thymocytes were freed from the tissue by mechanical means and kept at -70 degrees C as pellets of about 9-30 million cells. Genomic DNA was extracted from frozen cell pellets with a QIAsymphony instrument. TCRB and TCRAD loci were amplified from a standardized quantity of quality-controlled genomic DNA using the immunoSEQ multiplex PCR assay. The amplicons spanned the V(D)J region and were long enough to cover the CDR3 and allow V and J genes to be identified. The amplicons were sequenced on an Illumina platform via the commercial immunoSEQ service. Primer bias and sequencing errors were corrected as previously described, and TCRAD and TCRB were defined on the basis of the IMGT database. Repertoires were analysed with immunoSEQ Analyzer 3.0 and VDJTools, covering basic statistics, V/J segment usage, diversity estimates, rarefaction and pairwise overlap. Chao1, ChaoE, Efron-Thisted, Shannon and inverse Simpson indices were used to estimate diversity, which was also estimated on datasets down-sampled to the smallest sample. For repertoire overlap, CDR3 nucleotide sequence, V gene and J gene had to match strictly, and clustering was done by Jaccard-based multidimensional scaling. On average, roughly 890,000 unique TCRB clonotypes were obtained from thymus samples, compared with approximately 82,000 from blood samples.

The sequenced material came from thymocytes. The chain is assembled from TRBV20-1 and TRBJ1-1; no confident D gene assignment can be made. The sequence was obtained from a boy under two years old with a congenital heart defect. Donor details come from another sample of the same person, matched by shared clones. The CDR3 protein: CSARWSAEAFF. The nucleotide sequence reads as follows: TGCAGTGCTAGATGGAGTGCTGAAGCTTTCTTT.